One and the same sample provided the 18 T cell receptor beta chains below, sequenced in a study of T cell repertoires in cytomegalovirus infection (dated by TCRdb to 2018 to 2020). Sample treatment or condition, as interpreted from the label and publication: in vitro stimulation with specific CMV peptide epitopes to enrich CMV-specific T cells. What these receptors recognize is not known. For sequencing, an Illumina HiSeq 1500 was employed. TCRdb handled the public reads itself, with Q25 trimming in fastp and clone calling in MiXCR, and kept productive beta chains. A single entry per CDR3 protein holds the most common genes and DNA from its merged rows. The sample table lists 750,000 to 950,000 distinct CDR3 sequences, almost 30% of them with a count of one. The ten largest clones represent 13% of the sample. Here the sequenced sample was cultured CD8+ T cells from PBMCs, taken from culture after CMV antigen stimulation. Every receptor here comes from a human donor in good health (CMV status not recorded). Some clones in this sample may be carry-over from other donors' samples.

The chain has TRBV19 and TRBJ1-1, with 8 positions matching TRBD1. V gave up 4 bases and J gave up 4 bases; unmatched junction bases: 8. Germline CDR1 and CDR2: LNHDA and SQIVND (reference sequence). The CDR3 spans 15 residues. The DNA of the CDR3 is TGTGCCAGTAGTACCGACAGGGGTCGGGGCACTGAAGCTTTCTTT. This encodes CASSTDRGRGTEAFF.

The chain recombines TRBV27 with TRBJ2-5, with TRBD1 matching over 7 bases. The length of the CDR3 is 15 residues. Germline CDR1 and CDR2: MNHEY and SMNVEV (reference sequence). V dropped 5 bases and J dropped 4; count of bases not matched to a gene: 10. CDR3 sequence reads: CASSVVRGSAETQYF. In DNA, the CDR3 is TGTGCCAGCAGTGTGGTCAGGGGGAGCGCAGAGACCCAGTACTTC.

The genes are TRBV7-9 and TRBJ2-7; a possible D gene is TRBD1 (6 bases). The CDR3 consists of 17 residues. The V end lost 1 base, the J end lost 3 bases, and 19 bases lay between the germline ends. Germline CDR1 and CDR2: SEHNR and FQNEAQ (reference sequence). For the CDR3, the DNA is TGTGCCAGCAGCTTAGTGATATGGGACAATAAGGACTACGAGCAGTACTTC. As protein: CASSLVIWDNKDYEQYF.

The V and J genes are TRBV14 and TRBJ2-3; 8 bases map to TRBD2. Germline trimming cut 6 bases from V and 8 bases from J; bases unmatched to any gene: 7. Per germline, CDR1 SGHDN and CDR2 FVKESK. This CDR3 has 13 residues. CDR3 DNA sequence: TGTGCCAGCAGTCACAGCGGACTAGCTACGCAGTATTTT. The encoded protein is CASSHSGLATQYF.

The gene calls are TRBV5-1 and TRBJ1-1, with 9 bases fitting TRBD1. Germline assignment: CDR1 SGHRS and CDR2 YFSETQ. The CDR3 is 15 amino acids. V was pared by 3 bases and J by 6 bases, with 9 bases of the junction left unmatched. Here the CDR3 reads CASSSPGQGEAEAFF. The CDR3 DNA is TGCGCCAGCAGCTCACCGGGACAGGGAGAAGCTGAAGCTTTCTTT.

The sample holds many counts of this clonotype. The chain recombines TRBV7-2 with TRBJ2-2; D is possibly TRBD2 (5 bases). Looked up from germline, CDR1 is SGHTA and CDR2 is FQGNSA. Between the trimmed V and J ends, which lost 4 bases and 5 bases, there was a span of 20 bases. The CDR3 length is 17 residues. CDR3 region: CASSYNTLGEGTGELFF. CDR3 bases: TGTGCCAGCAGCTATAATACGTTGGGAGAGGGTACCGGGGAGCTGTTTTTT.

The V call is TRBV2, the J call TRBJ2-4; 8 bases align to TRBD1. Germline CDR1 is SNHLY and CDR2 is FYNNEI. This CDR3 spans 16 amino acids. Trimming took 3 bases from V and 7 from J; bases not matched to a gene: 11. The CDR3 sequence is CASSDPGFTGGNIQYF. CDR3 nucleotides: TGTGCCAGCAGTGATCCGGGTTTCACAGGGGGGAACATTCAGTACTTC.

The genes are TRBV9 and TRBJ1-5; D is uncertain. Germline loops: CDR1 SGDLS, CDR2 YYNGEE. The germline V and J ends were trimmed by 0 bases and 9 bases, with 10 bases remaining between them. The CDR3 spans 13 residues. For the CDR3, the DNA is TGTGCCAGCAGCGTAGGAAGGGCTGGGCCCCAGCATTTT. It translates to CASSVGRAGPQHF.

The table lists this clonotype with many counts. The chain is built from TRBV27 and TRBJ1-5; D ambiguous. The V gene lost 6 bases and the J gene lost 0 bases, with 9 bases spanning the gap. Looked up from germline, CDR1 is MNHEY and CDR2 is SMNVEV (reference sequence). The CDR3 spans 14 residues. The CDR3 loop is CASSPGHSNQPQHF. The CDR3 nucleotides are TGTGCCAGCAGCCCAGGTCATAGCAATCAGCCCCAGCATTTT.

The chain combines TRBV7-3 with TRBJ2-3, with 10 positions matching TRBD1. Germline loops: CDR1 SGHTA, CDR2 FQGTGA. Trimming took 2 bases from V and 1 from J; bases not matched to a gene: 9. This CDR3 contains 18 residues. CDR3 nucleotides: TGTGCCAGCAGCTTACGCGGACAGGGGGTTCCAGGCACAGATACGCAGTATTTT. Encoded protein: CASSLRGQGVPGTDTQYF.

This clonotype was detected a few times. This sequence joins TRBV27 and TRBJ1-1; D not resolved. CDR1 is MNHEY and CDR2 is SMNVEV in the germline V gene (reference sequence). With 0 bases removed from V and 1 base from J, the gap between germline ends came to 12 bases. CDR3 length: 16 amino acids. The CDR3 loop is CASSLSVDKGNTEAFF. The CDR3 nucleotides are TGTGCCAGCAGTTTATCGGTTGATAAGGGGAACACTGAAGCTTTCTTT.

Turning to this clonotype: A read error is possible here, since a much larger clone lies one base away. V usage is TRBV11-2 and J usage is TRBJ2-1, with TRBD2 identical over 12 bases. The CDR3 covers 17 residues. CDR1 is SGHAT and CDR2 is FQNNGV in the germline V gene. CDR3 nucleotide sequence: TGTGCCAGCAGCCCTGCTAGCGGGGGGGCGGACGTAAATGATCAGTTCTTC. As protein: CASSPASGGADVNDQFF.

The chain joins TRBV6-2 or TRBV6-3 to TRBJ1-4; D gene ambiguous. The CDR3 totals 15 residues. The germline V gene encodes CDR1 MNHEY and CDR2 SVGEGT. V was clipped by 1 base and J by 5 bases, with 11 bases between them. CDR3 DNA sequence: TGTGCCAGCAGTTACTTGGAGGTGGAGAATGAAAAACTGTTTTTT. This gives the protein CASSYLEVENEKLFF.

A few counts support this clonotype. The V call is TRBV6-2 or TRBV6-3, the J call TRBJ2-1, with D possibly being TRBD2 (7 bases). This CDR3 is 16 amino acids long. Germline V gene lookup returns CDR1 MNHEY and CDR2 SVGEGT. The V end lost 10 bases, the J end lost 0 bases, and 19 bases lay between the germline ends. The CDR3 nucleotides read TGTGCCACCCAACTGGGGGGGCCCCCCTCCTACAATGAGCAGTTCTTC. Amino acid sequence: CATQLGGPPSYNEQFF.

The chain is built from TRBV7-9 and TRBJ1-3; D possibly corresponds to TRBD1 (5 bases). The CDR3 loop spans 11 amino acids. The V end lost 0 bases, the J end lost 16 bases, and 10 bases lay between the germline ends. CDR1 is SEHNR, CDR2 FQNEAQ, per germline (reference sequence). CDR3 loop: CASSLAGQMYF. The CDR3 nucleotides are TGTGCCAGCAGCTTAGCCGGACAAATGTATTTT.

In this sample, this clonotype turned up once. CDR3 amino acids: CASSLRGGDTFSNQPQHF. The CDR3 DNA is TGTGCCAGCAGTTTGAGGGGGGGGGACACTTTTAGCAATCAGCCCCAGCATTTT. The chain employs TRBV28 and TRBJ1-5; a possible D gene is TRBD1 (6 bases). This CDR3 has 18 residues. V was pared by 3 bases and J by 0 bases, with 18 bases between. Germline loops: CDR1 MDHEN, CDR2 SYDVKM.

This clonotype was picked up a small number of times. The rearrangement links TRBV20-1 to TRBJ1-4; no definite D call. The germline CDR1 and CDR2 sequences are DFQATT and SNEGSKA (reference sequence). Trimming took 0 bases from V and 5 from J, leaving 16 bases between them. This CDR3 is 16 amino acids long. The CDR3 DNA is TGCAGTGCTAGAGATCTGGCGGGGTATTCGAATGAAAAACTGTTTTTT. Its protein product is CSARDLAGYSNEKLFF.

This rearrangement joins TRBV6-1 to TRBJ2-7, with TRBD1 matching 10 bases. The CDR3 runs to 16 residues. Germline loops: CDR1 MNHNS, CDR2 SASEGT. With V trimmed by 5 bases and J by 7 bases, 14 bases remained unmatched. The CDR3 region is CASSYGAGTGAGEQYF. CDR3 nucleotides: TGTGCCAGCAGTTACGGAGCCGGGACAGGGGCGGGTGAGCAGTACTTC.